The 20 T cell receptor beta chains given below trace back to one sample, sequenced in a study of T-cell memory formation after mild COVID-19. TCRdb reprocessed the 5' RACE reads via MiXCR and lists one record per CDR3 protein. The repertoire holds about 88,000 distinct CDR3 sequences, with around a quarter as singletons. Sequenced input: PBMCs or a T cell subset sorted from them (not recorded which). These receptors were collected from a young man who had mild COVID-19 (a few samples of this study predate the infection). Cell type and time point are not known.

The chain links TRBV4-3 to TRBJ2-7; 11 bases fit TRBD1. In germline, CDR1 is LGHNA, CDR2 YSLEER. V shed 1 base, J shed 7 bases, and the junction held 3 bases outside the gene matches. This CDR3 has 14 amino acids. The CDR3 DNA reads TGCGCCAGCAGCCAAGTGGGGACAGGGGGGGAGCAGTACTTC. Translation: CASSQVGTGGEQYF.

This clonotype appeared a few times. V is TRBV29-1 and J is TRBJ1-2, with D tentatively TRBD1 (6 bases). The V and J ends lost 3 bases and 2 bases respectively, with 10 bases between them. Per the germline V gene, CDR1 is SQVTM and CDR2 is ANQGSEA. There are 13 residues in the CDR3. The CDR3 reads CSVDRTDNYGYTF. The CDR3 nucleotides are TGCAGCGTTGACAGGACAGACAACTATGGCTACACCTTC. The full variable domain, its missing parts supplied by reference TRBV29-1 and TRBJ1-2, is SAVISQKPSRDICQRGTSLTIQCQVDSQVTMMFWYRQQPGQSLTLIATANQGSEATYESGFVIDKFPISRPNLTFSTLTVSNMSPEDSSIYLCSVDRTDNYGYTFGSGTRLTVV.

Only a few counts were recorded for this clonotype. The chain couples TRBV29-1 to TRBJ2-3; no firm D call. The germline V gene has CDR1 SQVTM and CDR2 ANQGSEA. The CDR3 runs to 15 residues. Trimming cost V 4 bases and J 2 bases, with 16 bases left between them. CDR3 in DNA: TGCAGCGTTGTCCCCCGGGTTTATCACACAGATACGCAGTATTTT. Translating it yields CSVVPRVYHTDTQYF.

The chain recombines TRBV20-1 with TRBJ2-3, with 9 bases aligning to TRBD2. CDR3 length: 13 amino acids. Trimming cost V 1 base and J 4 bases; bases outside gene matches: 0. Germline lookup yields CDR1 DFQATT and CDR2 SNEGSKA (reference sequence). The CDR3 DNA follows: TGCAGTGCTAGAGGGACTAGCGCAGATACGCAGTATTTT. It specifies CSARGTSADTQYF.

In its sample, this clonotype was seen a few times. The chain links TRBV5-1 to TRBJ1-1; D is ambiguous. The V gene's germline CDR1 is SGHRS and CDR2 YFSETQ. The CDR3 runs to 14 residues. The V end lost 1 base, the J end lost 5 bases, and 12 bases lay between the germline ends. The CDR3 DNA reads TGCGCCAGCAGCTTGTCCCGCAGCTTAACTGAAGCTTTCTTT. Its protein product is CASSLSRSLTEAFF.

This clonotype has a handful of counts. J is TRBJ2-1 and V is TRBV27; TRBD1 might be the D (5 bases). The CDR3 length is 12 residues. V lost 6 bases and J 3 bases, leaving 6 bases between the germline ends. Germline values: CDR1 MNHEY, CDR2 SMNVEV (reference sequence). The CDR3 DNA sequence: TGTGCCAGCAGAGACAGCTACAATGAGCAGTTCTTC. Protein: CASRDSYNEQFF.

This sequence joins TRBV6-2 or TRBV6-3 and TRBJ2-7; 12 bases are a match to TRBD2. Germline CDR1 reads MNHEY; CDR2 reads SVGEGT. The V gene end was trimmed by 5 bases and the J gene end by 5 bases; junction bases not matched to a gene: 7. This CDR3 is built from 15 residues. The CDR3 sequence is CASSPLAGGGNEQYF. The CDR3 DNA is TGTGCCAGCAGTCCACTAGCGGGGGGAGGCAACGAGCAGTACTTC.

This rearrangement joins TRBV7-2 to TRBJ2-3; D not certain. The V end was cut by 2 bases, the J end by 0 bases, with 12 bases between. Germline values: CDR1 SGHTA, CDR2 FQGNSA. CDR3 length: 16 amino acids. As DNA, the CDR3 is TGTGCCAGCAGCTTAAAAGCTATGCTAAGCACAGATACGCAGTATTTT. This translates into CASSLKAMLSTDTQYF.

The chain links TRBV9 to TRBJ2-5; D not certain. The CDR3 runs to 14 residues. The V end was cut by 3 bases, the J end by 5 bases, with 14 bases between. CDR1 and CDR2 (germline): SGDLS, YYNGEE. The CDR3 DNA is TGTGCCAGCAGCGCACCGGTGGGCAGGGAGACCCAGTACTTC. Amino acids: CASSAPVGRETQYF.

The V gene is TRBV4-3, the J gene TRBJ1-5; possibly TRBD1 for D (5 bases). The CDR3 totals 18 residues. Trimming pared 0 bases from V and 5 bases from J, leaving 20 bases between. Germline CDR1 and CDR2: LGHNA and YSLEER. The CDR3 protein is CASSQEGPRQGMHQPQHF. In DNA, the CDR3 is TGCGCCAGCAGCCAAGAGGGTCCGCGGCAGGGTATGCATCAGCCCCAGCATTTT.

This clonotype has just a few counts. The chain is built from TRBV4-1 and TRBJ2-7; TRBD1 matches at 10 bases. The CDR3 runs 15 residues. The germline V gene has CDR1 MGHRA and CDR2 YSYEKL. With V trimmed by 1 base and J by 4 bases, 4 bases remained unmatched. CDR3: CASSQGQGAGYEQYF. CDR3 DNA: TGCGCCAGCAGCCAAGGACAGGGGGCTGGTTACGAGCAGTACTTC.

Only a few counts were recorded for this clonotype. The chain links TRBV7-3 to TRBJ2-3; 13 nucleotides match TRBD2. Germline trimming cut 4 bases from V and 7 bases from J; bases unmatched to any gene: 11. The V gene's germline CDR1 is SGHTA and CDR2 FQGTGA. This CDR3 contains 17 residues. The CDR3 sequence is CASSWGPGLAGQYTQYF. The CDR3 DNA reads TGTGCCAGCAGCTGGGGACCGGGACTAGCGGGGCAGTATACGCAGTATTTT.

The chain links TRBV11-2 to TRBJ2-3, with D possibly being TRBD2 (6 bases). Trimming shortened V by 3 bases and J by 6 bases, and 13 bases separated the two germline ends. The germline V gene has CDR1 SGHAT and CDR2 FQNNGV. This CDR3 spans 14 amino acids. CDR3 nucleotide sequence: TGTGCCAGCAGCTTTTCTGGGGGGACGGATACGCAGTATTTT. Encoded protein: CASSFSGGTDTQYF.

The table lists this clonotype with many counts. CDR3 sequence reads: CASSALAGRTDTQYF. CDR3 nucleotides: TGTGCCAGCAGTGCCCTAGCGGGGAGGACAGATACGCAGTATTTT. The chain employs TRBV6-4 and TRBJ2-3; 9 bases line up with TRBD2. V trimming: 4 bases; J trimming: 3 bases; junction bases outside the gene matches: 5. The CDR3 is 15 amino acids. CDR1 and CDR2 (germline): MRHNA, SNTAGT.

This chain links TRBV27 with TRBJ2-3, with 8 bases matching TRBD1. Trimming removed 10 bases from V and 6 bases from J; junction bases left unmatched: 3. Germline V CDR1 and CDR2: MNHEY, SMNVEV (reference sequence). This CDR3 contains 11 residues. CDR3 DNA sequence: TGTGCCATACAGGGGGTGGATACGCAGTATTTT. This gives the protein CAIQGVDTQYF.

This clonotype was detected only a few times. V and J are TRBV7-2 and TRBJ2-7; TRBD2 agrees at 11 bases. The CDR3 has 15 residues. After removal of 5 bases from V and 2 bases from J, the junction contained 5 bases not matched to a gene. Germline-derived CDR1 and CDR2 are SGHTA and FQGNSA. CDR3 region: CASSLTSGGTYEQYV. The CDR3 DNA reads TGTGCCAGCAGCCTAACTAGCGGGGGAACCTACGAGCAGTACGTC.

V is TRBV5-1 and J is TRBJ2-5; D gene unclear. CDR3 length: 14 amino acids. The germline V gene encodes CDR1 SGHRS and CDR2 YFSETQ. Deletions cut 4 bases from V and 5 bases from J, with 15 bases between. CDR3 in amino acids: CASSGRSGTETQYF. The CDR3 nucleotides read TGCGCCAGCAGCGGCCGATCGGGTACCGAGACCCAGTACTTC.

This chain joins TRBV4-1 and TRBJ2-7; 11 positions match TRBD2. The CDR3 has 17 residues. Trimming at V came to 0 bases and at J to 0 bases, leaving 4 bases not matched to a gene. The germline CDR1 and CDR2 sequences are MGHRA and YSYEKL. CDR3 nucleotide sequence: TGCGCCAGCAGCCAAGACCACCTAGCGGGGGGCTCCTACGAGCAGTACTTC. Translated, it gives CASSQDHLAGGSYEQYF.

This chain links TRBV19 with TRBJ2-2, with 9 nucleotides matching TRBD1. The CDR3 is 16 amino acids. J lost 4 bases, V lost 7 bases, and 10 bases had no gene match. Germline V CDR1 and CDR2: LNHDA, SQIVND (reference sequence). This chain's CDR3 is CASNPGTGMGTGELFF. CDR3 in DNA: TGTGCCAGTAATCCAGGGACAGGGATGGGCACCGGGGAGCTGTTTTTT. The entire variable domain, with the rest obtained from reference TRBV19 and TRBJ2-2, is as follows: DGGITQSPKYLFRKEGQNVTLSCEQNLNHDAMYWYRQDPGQGLRLIYYSQIVNDFQKGDIAEGYSVSREKKESFPLTVTSAQKNPTAFYLCASNPGTGMGTGELFFGEGSRLTVL.

This clonotype was detected only a few times. The chain has TRBV7-9 and TRBJ2-5; 8 nucleotides agree with TRBD1. There are 15 residues in the CDR3. CDR1 and CDR2 from the germline V gene are SEHNR and FQNEAQ (reference sequence). J gave up 4 bases and V 0 bases, and 4 bases lay outside the gene matches. Here the CDR3 DNA reads TGTGCCAGCAGCTTAGCGTCAGGGGGCGCAGAGACCCAGTACTTC. Translation: CASSLASGGAETQYF. The full variable domain, its missing parts supplied by reference TRBV7-9 and TRBJ2-5, is DTGVSQNPRHKITKRGQNVTFRCDPISEHNRLYWYRQTLGQGPEFLTYFQNEAQLEKSRLLSDRFSAERPKGSFSTLEIQRTEQGDSAMYLCASSLASGGAETQYFGPGTRLLVL.